This T cell receptor (beta chain) was recorded in a study of graft-versus-host responses after intestinal transplantation. Findings and caveats of the study: Declining HvG levels early post-transplant were linked to peak circulating GvH clone levels. Allograft clonal ratios (graft-versus-host to host-versus-graft) were high in patients who had graft-donor T cell macrochimerism.

The CDR3 is made up of 15 amino acids. V was pared by 1 base and J by 5 bases, with 3 bases of the junction left unmatched. Germline V lookup: CDR1 SEHNR, CDR2 FQNEAQ (reference sequence). The table came from immunoSEQ multiplex PCR; TCRdb's copy has only in-frame clones and leaves some out. The repertoire holds about 120,000 clones, with 93% as singletons. In regard to this clone: Its antigen is unknown.

The V gene is TRBV7-9, the J gene TRBJ2-2; 8 positions match TRBD1. Sequenced here: unstimulated CD8+ T cells sorted from spleen or lymph node cells, sampled before transplant. The sequence derives from a human donor who was the organ donor for an intestinal transplant. The CDR3 region is CASSLVDRATGELFF. DNA of the CDR3: TGTGCCAGCAGCTTAGTGGACAGGGCAACCGGGGAGCTGTTTTTT.